Below, one T cell receptor (beta chain) is given with its context. No antigen is known for it. This table comes from immunoSEQ multiplex PCR, and its TCRdb copy is limited to in-frame clones, with some not included. This table holds 150,000 to 250,000 clones, just over 90% found once. The CDR3 is made up of 15 amino acids. In germline, CDR1 is KGHSH, CDR2 LQKENI. Trimming stripped 4 bases from V and 2 bases from J, with 12 bases between. These data belong to a study of T cell responses to AZD1222 COVID-19 vaccine. Findings and caveats of the study: The study identified only five to seven AZD1222 recipients as seropositive at baseline.

The receptor was derived from an adult who received the AZD1222 COVID-19 vaccine. This specimen consisted of peripheral blood, obtained 28 days after the second AZD1222 dose. This chain uses TRBV18 with TRBJ1-5, with no clear D. The CDR3 sequence: CASSLGGLRNQPQHF. CDR3 DNA sequence: TGTGCCAGCTCACTAGGAGGTCTTCGCAATCAGCCCCAGCATTTT.